This T cell receptor beta chain was recovered during a study of radiation and T cells in renal cell carcinoma. V lost 0 bases and J lost 5, with 13 bases in between. Germline V CDR1 and CDR2: MGHRA, YSYEKL. The CDR3 loop spans 15 amino acids. Concerning this clone itself: Its antigen is unidentified.

Measured with immunoSEQ multiplex PCR; TCRdb has only the in-frame clones, and not every one. The sample records 20,000 to 30,000 clones, 58% being singletons. Treatment of the sample: treatment-naive control, cytoreductive nephrectomy. Control samples are tumors resected by cytoreductive nephrectomy without prior radiation. Control tumors came from a few females and some 11 males, aged about 35 to 85. The study's findings and limits: Compared with controls, irradiated tumors had more, larger dominant CDR3 motifs. In nephrectomy-only tumors, top 100 clonotypes averaged roughly 43%, versus approximately 54% irradiated.

This chain joins TRBV4-1 and TRBJ1-1; no clear D gene. The sequence derives from a man aged 40-50 years with renal cell carcinoma. The sample in question was tumor tissue, obtained from a patient whose treatment was nephrectomy without radiotherapy. The CDR3 DNA is TGCGCCAGCAGCCAAGATAATGGCCGGTGGACTGAAGCTTTCTTT. Its translation: CASSQDNGRWTEAFF.